The 9 T cell receptor beta chains presented below share a single source sample, sequenced in a study of CXCR3-negative and CXCR3-positive naive CD8 T cells. Study-level results: Greater hydrophobicity was found in TRB CDR3s of CXCR3-positive naive cells than of CXCR3-negative naive cells.

5' RACE with UMI labels generated the TRB cDNA libraries. TCRdb processed the 5' RACE reads again and assigns one entry to each CDR3 protein, with no DNA. The sample table includes about 130,000 distinct CDR3 sequences. Their cognate antigens are unknown. Sequences were obtained from naive CXCR3+ CD8+ T cells from blood. Described subset: CD45RO-CCR7+CD27+CD95- naive CD8+ T cells expressing CXCR3 (TNR3+). All receptors come from a human donor in good health. Some clones in this sample may be carry-over from other donors' samples.

This chain connects TRBV7-9 to TRBJ2-5; the D call from TCRdb, TRBD1, cannot be confirmed without DNA. Germline loops: CDR1 SEHNR, CDR2 FQNEAQ (reference sequence). CDR3 length equals 14 residues. Here the CDR3 reads CASSHRDHEETQYF.

The chain has TRBV28 and TRBJ2-1; no DNA is available, so the TRBD1 call from TCRdb remains unchecked. Germline assignment: CDR1 MDHEN and CDR2 SYDVKM. The CDR3 runs to 17 residues. The CDR3 loop reads CASMGSGGTGGMDEQFF.

The chain joins TRBV4-3 to TRBJ2-6. The germline gives CDR1 LGHNA, CDR2 YSLEER. The CDR3 length is 16 residues. CDR3 residues: CASSQDGDSGANVLTF.

The chain couples TRBV15 to TRBJ2-7. CDR1 and CDR2 from the germline V gene are LNHNV and YYDKDF (reference sequence). The CDR3 contains 14 residues. This CDR3 reads CATSHQDLNYEQYF. Together with reference TRBV15 and TRBJ2-7, the CDR3 gives the full variable domain: DAMVIQNPRYQVTQFGKPVTLSCSQTLNHNVMYWYQQKSSQAPKLLFHYYDKDFNNEADTPDNFQSRRPNTSFCFLDIRSPGLGDTAMYLCATSHQDLNYEQYFGPGTRLTVT.

J is TRBJ2-1 and V is TRBV12-3 or TRBV12-4; TCRdb picks TRBD2, but there is no DNA to check that call. The CDR3 runs to 14 residues. Here the CDR3 reads CASSSGSRIDEQFF.

This chain links TRBV6-6 with TRBJ1-2. Germline V gives CDR1 MNHNY, CDR2 SVGAGI (reference sequence). This CDR3 contains 18 residues. The CDR3 reads CASSYSTVGEGRGYGYTF.

This chain links TRBV5-1 with TRBJ2-1; the D gene TCRdb calls, TRBD1, cannot be checked with no DNA. This CDR3 region has 14 residues. CDR1 and CDR2 (germline): SGHRS, YFSETQ. Here the CDR3 reads CASSGSGAVDEQFF.

The CDR3: CASSPGLAGGPRDSYEQYF. V gene TRBV7-9 combines with J gene TRBJ2-7; TCRdb gives TRBD2 as the D gene, but with no DNA this cannot be confirmed. This CDR3 has 19 residues. Looked up from germline, CDR1 is SEHNR and CDR2 is FQNEAQ (reference sequence). Looking up the rest from reference TRBV7-9 and TRBJ2-7 gives the full variable domain: DTGVSQNPRHKITKRGQNVTFRCDPISEHNRLYWYRQTLGQGPEFLTYFQNEAQLEKSRLLSDRFSAERPKGSFSTLEIQRTEQGDSAMYLCASSPGLAGGPRDSYEQYFGPGTRLTVT.

The rearrangement links TRBV21-1 to TRBJ2-3; TCRdb reports TRBD1, a call that lacks DNA to check it against. TRBV21-1 is shown as a pseudogene. The CDR3 is made up of 13 amino acids. CDR3 sequence: CASSWPGMNTQYF.